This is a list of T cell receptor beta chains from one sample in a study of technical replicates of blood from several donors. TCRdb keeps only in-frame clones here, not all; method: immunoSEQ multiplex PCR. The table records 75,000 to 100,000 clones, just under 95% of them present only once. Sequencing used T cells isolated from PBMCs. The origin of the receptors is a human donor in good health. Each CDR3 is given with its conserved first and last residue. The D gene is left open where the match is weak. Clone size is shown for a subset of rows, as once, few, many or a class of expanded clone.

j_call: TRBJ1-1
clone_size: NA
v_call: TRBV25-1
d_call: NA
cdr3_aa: CASRIGNGGLNTEAFF
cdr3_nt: TGTGCCAGCAGAATCGGGAATGGAGGGCTGAACACTGAAGCTTTCTTT

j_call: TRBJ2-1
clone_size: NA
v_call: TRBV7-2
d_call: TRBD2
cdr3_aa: CASSLAPTSGRGNEQFF
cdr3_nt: TGTGCCAGCAGCTTAGCCCCGACTAGCGGGAGAGGGAATGAGCAGTTCTTC

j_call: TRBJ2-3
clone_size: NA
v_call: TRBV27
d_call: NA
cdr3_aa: CASSLSKIADTQYF
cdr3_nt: TGTGCCAGCAGTTTATCGAAAATAGCAGATACGCAGTATTTT

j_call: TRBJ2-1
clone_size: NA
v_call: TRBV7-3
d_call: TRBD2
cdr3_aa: CASSLSPGGLYNEQFF
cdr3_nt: TGTGCCAGCAGCTTATCCCCGGGAGGGTTGTACAATGAGCAGTTCTTC

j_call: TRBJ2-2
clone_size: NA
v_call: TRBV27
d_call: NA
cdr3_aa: CASSFRLTGELFF
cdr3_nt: TGTGCCAGCAGTTTCAGGCTCACCGGGGAGCTGTTTTTT

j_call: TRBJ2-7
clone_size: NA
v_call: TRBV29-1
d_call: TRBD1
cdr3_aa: CSVTRQGAGEQYF
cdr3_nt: TGCAGCGTGACCCGACAGGGGGCGGGAGAGCAGTACTTC

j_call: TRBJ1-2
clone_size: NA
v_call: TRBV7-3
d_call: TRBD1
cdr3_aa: CASSATGGSYGYTF
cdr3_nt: TGTGCCAGCAGCGCCACAGGGGGCAGCTATGGCTACACCTTC

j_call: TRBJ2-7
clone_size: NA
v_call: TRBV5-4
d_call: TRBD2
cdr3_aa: CASSFAASGRLGEQYF
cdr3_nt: TGTGCCAGCAGCTTTGCGGCTAGCGGGAGGTTGGGTGAGCAGTACTTC

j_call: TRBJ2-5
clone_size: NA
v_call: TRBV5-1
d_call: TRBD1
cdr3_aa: CASSPGRTGPLGETQYF
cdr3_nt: TGCGCCAGCAGCCCTGGTAGGACAGGGCCCTTGGGGGAGACCCAGTACTTC

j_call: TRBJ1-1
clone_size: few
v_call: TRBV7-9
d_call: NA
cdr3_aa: CASSLAQGRTEAFF
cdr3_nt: TGTGCCAGCAGCTTAGCACAGGGCCGAACTGAAGCTTTCTTT

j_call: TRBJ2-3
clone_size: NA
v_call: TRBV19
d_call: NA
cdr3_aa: CASSTPRFTDTQYF
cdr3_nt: TGTGCCAGTAGTACCCCGAGGTTCACAGATACGCAGTATTTT

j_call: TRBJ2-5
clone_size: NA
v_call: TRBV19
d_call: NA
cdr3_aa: CASRNQGQTQYF
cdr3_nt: TGTGCCAGTAGGAACCAGGGTCAGACCCAGTACTTC

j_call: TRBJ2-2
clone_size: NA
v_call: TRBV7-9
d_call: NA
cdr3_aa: CASSSSRGIANTGELFF
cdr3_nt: TGTGCCAGCAGCTCTAGTAGGGGGATTGCGAACACCGGGGAGCTGTTTTTT

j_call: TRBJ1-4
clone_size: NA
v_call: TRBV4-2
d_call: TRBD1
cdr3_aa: CASSQSGTGNEKLFF
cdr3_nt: TGTGCCAGCAGCCAATCCGGGACAGGGAACGAAAAACTGTTTTTT

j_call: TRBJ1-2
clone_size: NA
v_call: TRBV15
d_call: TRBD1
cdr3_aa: CATSRPLTGNYGYTF
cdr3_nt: TGTGCCACCAGCAGACCACTGACAGGGAACTATGGCTACACCTTC

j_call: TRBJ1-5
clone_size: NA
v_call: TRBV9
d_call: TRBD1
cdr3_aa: CASSIGQVGQPQHF
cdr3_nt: TGTGCCAGCAGCATCGGACAGGTAGGCCAGCCCCAGCATTTT

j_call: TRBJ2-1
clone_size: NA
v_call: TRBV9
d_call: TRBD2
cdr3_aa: CASSDLAGADYNEQFF
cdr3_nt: TGTGCCAGCAGCGACCTAGCGGGAGCCGACTACAATGAGCAGTTCTTC

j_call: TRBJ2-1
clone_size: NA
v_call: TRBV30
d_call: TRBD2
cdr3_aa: CAWSPVLAGGPLRFF
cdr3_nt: TGTGCCTGGTCCCCGGTGCTAGCGGGAGGGCCGCTCAGATTCTTC

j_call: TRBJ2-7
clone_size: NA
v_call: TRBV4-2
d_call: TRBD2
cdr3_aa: CASSQGLAGTEQYF
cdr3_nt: TGTGCCAGCAGCCAGGGACTAGCGGGGACCGAGCAGTACTTC

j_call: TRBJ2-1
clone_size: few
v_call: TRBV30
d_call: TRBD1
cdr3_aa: CAWGRTRQGIYNEQFF
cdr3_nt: TGTGCCTGGGGGCGAACCCGACAGGGAATTTACAATGAGCAGTTCTTC

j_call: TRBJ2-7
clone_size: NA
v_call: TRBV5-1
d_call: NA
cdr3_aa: CASSPLPEGHEQYF
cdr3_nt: TGCGCCAGCAGCCCCCTGCCGGAGGGCCACGAGCAGTACTTC

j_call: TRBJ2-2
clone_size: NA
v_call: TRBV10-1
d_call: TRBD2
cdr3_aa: CASRTSGNTGELFF
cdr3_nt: TGCGCCAGCCGGACTAGCGGGAACACCGGGGAGCTGTTTTTT

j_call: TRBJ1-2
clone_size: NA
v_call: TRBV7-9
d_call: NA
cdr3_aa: CASTENYGYTF
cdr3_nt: TGTGCCAGCACCGAGAACTATGGCTACACCTTC

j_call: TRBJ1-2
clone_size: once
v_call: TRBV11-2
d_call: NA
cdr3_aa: CASSLVRGAIYGYTF
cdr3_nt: TGTGCCAGCAGCTTAGTTCGGGGGGCGATCTATGGCTACACCTTC

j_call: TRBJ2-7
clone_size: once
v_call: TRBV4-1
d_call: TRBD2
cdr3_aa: CASSQSYPGGNEQYF
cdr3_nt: TGCGCCAGCAGCCAATCCTACCCCGGGGGGAACGAGCAGTACTTC

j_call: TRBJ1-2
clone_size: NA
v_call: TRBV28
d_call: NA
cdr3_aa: CASSFEAGLNYGYTF
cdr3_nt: TGTGCCAGCAGTTTTGAGGCAGGGCTTAACTATGGCTACACCTTC

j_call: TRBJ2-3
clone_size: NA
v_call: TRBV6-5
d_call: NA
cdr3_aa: CASSRTSTDTQYF
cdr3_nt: TGTGCCAGCAGCCGGACTAGCACAGATACGCAGTATTTT

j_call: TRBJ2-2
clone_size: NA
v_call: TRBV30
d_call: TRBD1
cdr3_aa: CAWSVRGLYTGELFF
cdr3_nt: TGTGCCTGGAGTGTGAGGGGGCTTTACACCGGGGAGCTGTTTTTT

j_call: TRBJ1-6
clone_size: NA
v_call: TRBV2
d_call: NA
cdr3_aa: CASSEGWVTGNSPLHF
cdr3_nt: TGTGCCAGCAGTGAAGGTTGGGTTACGGGAAATTCACCCCTCCACTTT

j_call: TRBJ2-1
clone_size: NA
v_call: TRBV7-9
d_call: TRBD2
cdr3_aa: CAGGDEQFF
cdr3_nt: TGTGCCGGGGGGGATGAGCAGTTCTTC

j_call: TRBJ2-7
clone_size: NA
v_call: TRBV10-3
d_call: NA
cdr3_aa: CAISESTQVADEQYF
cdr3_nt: TGTGCCATCAGTGAGTCGACACAGGTCGCTGACGAGCAGTACTTC

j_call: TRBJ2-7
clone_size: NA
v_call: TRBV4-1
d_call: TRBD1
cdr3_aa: CASSLRDRGDEQYF
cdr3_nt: TGCGCCAGCAGCCTCCGGGACAGGGGCGACGAGCAGTACTTC

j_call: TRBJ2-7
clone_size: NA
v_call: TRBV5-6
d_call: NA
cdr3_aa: CASSPGVFYEQYF
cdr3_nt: TGTGCCAGCAGCCCGGGGGTCTTTTACGAGCAGTACTTC

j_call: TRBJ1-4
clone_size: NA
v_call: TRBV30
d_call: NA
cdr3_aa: CAWSGLGQIKEKLFF
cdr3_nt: TGTGCCTGGAGTGGGCTGGGGCAGATAAAAGAAAAACTGTTTTTT

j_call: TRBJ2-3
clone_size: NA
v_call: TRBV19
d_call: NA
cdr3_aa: CASRPNLAGTTDTQYF
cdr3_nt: TGTGCCAGTAGGCCTAATTTGGCGGGAACTACAGATACGCAGTATTTT

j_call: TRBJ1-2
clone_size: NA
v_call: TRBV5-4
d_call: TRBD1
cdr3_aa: CASSSDQGAYGYTF
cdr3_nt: TGTGCCAGCAGCTCCGACCAGGGGGCCTATGGCTACACCTTC

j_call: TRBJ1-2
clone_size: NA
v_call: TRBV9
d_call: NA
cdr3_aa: CASSPDGGDYYGYTF
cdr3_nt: TGTGCCAGCAGCCCAGACGGAGGAGATTACTATGGCTACACCTTC

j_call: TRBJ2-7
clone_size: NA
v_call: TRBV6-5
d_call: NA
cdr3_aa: CASSSPSSRQYF
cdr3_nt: TGTGCCAGCAGTTCCCCGAGCTCGCGCCAGTACTTC

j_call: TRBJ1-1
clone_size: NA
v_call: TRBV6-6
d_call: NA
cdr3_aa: CASSYPRETNTEAFF
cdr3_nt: TGTGCCAGCAGTTACCCCAGGGAAACGAACACTGAAGCTTTCTTT

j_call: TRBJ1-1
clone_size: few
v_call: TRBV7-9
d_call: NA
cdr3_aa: CASSSSTSLEAFF
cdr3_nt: TGTGCCAGCAGCTCTAGCACGAGCCTTGAAGCTTTCTTT

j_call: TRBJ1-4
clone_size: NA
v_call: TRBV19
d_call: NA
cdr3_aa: CASKEAGVAEKLFF
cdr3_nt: TGTGCCAGTAAGGAGGCAGGGGTCGCGGAAAAACTGTTTTTT

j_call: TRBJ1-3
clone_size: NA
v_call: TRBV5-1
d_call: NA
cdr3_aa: CASSLGRGNTIYF
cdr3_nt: TGCGCCAGCAGCTTGGGGAGGGGAAACACCATATATTTT

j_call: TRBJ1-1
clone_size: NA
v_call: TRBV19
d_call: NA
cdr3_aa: CASIDTFLLNTEAFF
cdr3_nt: TGTGCCAGTATAGACACCTTCTTGCTGAACACTGAAGCTTTCTTT

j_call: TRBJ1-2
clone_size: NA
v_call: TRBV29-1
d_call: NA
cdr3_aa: CSVESQGNYGYTF
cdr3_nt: TGCAGCGTTGAGTCCCAGGGGAACTATGGCTACACCTTC

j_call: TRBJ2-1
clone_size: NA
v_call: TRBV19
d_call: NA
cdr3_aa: CASSPGRVSSYEQFF
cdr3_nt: TGTGCCAGTAGTCCGGGAAGAGTAAGTTCGTATGAGCAGTTCTTC

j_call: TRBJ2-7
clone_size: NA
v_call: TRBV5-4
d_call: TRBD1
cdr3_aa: CASSSGTGNEQYF
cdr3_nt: TGTGCCAGCAGCTCCGGGACAGGGAACGAGCAGTACTTC

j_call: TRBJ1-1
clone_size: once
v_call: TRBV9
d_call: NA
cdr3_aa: CASSVGGGPDTEAFF
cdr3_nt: TGTGCCAGCAGCGTAGGTGGGGGCCCGGACACTGAAGCTTTCTTT

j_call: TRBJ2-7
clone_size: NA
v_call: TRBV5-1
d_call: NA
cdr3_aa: CASSLAWTSGEQYF
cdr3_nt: TGCGCCAGCAGCTTGGCTTGGACCTCGGGGGAGCAGTACTTC

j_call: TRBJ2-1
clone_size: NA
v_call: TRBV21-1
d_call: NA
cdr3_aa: CASSHTSLSPHEQFF
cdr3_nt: TGTGCCAGCAGCCACACTAGCTTGTCTCCCCATGAGCAGTTCTTC

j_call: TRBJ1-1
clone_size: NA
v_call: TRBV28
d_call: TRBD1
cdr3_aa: CASSLIQGVRTEAFF
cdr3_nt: TGTGCCAGCAGTTTAATACAGGGGGTAAGGACTGAAGCTTTCTTT

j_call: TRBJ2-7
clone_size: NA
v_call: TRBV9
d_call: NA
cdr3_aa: CASSPLLPGDEQYF
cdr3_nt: TGTGCCAGCAGCCCCCTCCTTCCGGGGGACGAGCAGTACTTC

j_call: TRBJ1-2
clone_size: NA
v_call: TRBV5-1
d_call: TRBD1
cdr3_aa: CALQGEGYTF
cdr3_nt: TGCGCCTTACAGGGGGAAGGCTACACCTTC

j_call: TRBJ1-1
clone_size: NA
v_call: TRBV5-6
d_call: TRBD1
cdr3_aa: CASSLPGDWDRENTEAFF
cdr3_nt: TGTGCCAGCAGCTTGCCCGGGGACTGGGACAGGGAGAACACTGAAGCTTTCTTT